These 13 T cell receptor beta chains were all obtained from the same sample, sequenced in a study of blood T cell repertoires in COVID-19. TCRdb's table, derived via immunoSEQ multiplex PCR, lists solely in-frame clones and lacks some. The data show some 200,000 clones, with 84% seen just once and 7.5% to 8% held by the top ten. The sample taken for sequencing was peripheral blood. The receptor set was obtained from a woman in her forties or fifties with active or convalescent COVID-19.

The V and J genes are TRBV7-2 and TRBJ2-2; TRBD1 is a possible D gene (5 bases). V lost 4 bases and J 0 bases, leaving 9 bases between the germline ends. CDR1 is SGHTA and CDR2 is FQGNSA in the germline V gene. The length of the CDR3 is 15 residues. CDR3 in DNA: TGTGCCAGCAGCTCCAGGACAACGAACACCGGGGAGCTGTTTTTT. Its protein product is CASSSRTTNTGELFF. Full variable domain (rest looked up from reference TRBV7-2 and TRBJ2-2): GAGVSQSPSNKVTEKGKDVELRCDPISGHTALYWYRQSLGQGLEFLIYFQGNSAPDKSGLPSDRFSAERTGGSVSTLTIQRTQQEDSAVYLCASSSRTTNTGELFFGEGSRLTVL.

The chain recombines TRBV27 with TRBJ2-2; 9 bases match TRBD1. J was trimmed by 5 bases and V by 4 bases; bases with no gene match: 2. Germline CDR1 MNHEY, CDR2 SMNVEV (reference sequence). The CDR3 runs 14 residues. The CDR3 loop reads CASSYDRGTGELFF. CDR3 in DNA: TGTGCCAGCAGTTATGACAGGGGGACCGGGGAGCTGTTTTTT.

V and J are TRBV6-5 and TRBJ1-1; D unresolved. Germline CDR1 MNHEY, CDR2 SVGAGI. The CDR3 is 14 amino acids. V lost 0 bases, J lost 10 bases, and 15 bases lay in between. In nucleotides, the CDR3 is TGTGCCAGCAGTTACTCGAGCGCAGTACAAAGAGCTTTCTTT. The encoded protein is CASSYSSAVQRAFF.

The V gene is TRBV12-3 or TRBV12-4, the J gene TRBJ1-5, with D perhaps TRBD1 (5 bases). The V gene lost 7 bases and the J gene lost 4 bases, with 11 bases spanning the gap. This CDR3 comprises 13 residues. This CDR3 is CASTLGQNQPQHF. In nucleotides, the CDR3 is TGTGCCAGCACCCTGGGGCAAAATCAGCCCCAGCATTTT.

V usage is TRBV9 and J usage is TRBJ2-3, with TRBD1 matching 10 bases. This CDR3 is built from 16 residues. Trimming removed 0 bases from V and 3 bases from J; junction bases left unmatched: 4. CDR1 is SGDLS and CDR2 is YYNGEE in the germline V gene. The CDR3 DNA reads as TGTGCCAGCAGCGTAGGGGGACAGGGGCCGACAGATACGCAGTATTTT. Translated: CASSVGGQGPTDTQYF. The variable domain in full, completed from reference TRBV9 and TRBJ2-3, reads DSGVTQTPKHLITATGQRVTLRCSPRSGDLSVYWYQQSLDQGLQFLIQYYNGEERAKGNILERFSAQQFPDLHSELNLSSLELGDSALYFCASSVGGQGPTDTQYFGPGTRLTVL.

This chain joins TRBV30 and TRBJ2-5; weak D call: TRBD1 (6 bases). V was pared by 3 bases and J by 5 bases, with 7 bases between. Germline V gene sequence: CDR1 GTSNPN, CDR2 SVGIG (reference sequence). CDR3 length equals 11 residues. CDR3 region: CAWSQGETQYF. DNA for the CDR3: TGTGCCTGGAGCCAGGGGGAGACCCAGTACTTC.

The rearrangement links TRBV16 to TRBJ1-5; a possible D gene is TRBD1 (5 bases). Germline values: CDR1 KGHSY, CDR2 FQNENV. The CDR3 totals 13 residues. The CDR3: CASRRGRNQPQHF. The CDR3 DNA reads TGTGCATCTCGAAGGGGTCGGAATCAGCCCCAGCATTTT.

CDR3 amino acids: CAISDVQVYGYTF. In DNA form, the CDR3 reads TGTGCCATCAGTGATGTGCAGGTCTATGGCTACACCTTC. The rearrangement uses TRBV10-3 and TRBJ1-2; D is unclear. This CDR3 spans 13 amino acids. Deletions cut 3 bases from V and 4 bases from J, with 9 bases between. The germline CDR1 and CDR2 sequences are ENHRY and SYGVKD.

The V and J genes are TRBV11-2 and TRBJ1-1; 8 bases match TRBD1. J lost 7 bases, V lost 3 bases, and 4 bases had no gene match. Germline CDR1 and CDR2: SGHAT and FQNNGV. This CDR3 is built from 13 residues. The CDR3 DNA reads TGTGCCAGCAGCTTCTCACAGGGGGGTGAAGCTTTCTTT. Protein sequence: CASSFSQGGEAFF.

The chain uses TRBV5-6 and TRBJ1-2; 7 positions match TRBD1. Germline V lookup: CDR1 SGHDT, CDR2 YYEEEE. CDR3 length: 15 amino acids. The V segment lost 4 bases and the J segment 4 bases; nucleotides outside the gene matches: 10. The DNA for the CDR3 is TGTGCCAGCAGCCTCGACAGGGCTTTAGGCTATGGCTACACCTTC. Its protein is CASSLDRALGYGYTF.

The CDR3 here is CASTEDRNTGELFF. The CDR3 DNA sequence: TGTGCCAGTACCGAGGACAGGAACACCGGGGAGCTGTTTTTT. The chain couples TRBV2 to TRBJ2-2; perhaps TRBD1 as D (6 bases). Trimming pared 9 bases from V and 1 base from J, leaving 12 bases between. Germline values: CDR1 SNHLY, CDR2 FYNNEI. The CDR3 is 14 residues long.

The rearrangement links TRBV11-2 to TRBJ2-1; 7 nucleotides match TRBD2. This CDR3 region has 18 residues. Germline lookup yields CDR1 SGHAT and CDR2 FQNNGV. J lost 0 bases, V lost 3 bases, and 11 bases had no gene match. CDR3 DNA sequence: TGTGCCAGCAGCTTTTTGGAGCTAGCGGAAAGCTCCTACAATGAGCAGTTCTTC. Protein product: CASSFLELAESSYNEQFF.

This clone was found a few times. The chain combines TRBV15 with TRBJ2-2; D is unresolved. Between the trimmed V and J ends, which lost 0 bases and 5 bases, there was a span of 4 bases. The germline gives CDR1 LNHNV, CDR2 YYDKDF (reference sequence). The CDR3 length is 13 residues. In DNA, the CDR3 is TGTGCCACCAGCAGAGATCTAACCGGGGAGCTGTTTTTT. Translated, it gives CATSRDLTGELFF.